Listed below are T cell receptor beta chains from one sample, sequenced in a study of OX40 agonist ivuxolimab in advanced cancers. Profiling relied on immunoSEQ multiplex PCR, and the TCRdb table lists in-frame clones only, not all of them. The top ten hold 15% to 20% of the sample, which has roughly 18,000 clones, around two thirds seen once. This specimen was CD4+ or CD8+ T cells sorted from blood, taken in a trial of the OX40 agonist ivuxolimab. Receptors originate from an adult with an advanced solid tumor such as melanoma, head and neck, liver or kidney cancer. The CDR3 runs from the conserved cysteine through the conserved F or W. D genes are given only for firm matches. Not all rows give a size; the values are once, few, many and, for expanded clones, a class.

V	D	size	J	DNA	CDR3
TRBV6-5	.	.	TRBJ2-3	TGTGCCAGCAGTTACCTCGGGACTTTCACAGATACGCAGTATTTT	CASSYLGTFTDTQYF
TRBV19	.	medium-sized	TRBJ1-1	TGTGCCAGTACCAAATTACAGGGAGGAACTGAAGCTTTCTTT	CASTKLQGGTEAFF
TRBV7-9	.	.	TRBJ1-1	TGTGCCAGCAGCCATTGGGGGAACACTGAAGCTTTCTTT	CASSHWGNTEAFF
TRBV7-7	.	few	TRBJ1-5	TGTGCCAGCAGCTCCAGCCCAAATCAGCCCCAGCATTTT	CASSSSPNQPQHF
TRBV5-4	TRBD2	medium-sized	TRBJ2-7	TGTGCCAGCAGCGGGACTAGCGGGAGTTTTGAGCAGTACTTC	CASSGTSGSFEQYF
TRBV6-4	.	.	TRBJ1-4	TGTGCCAGCAGTGGTGTGGTGGGTGGGAAACTGTTTTTT	CASSGVVGGKLFF
TRBV4-1	.	.	TRBJ2-3	TGCGCCAGCAGCCCAGACCGCGGTACGCAGTATTTT	CASSPDRGTQYF
TRBV28	TRBD1	.	TRBJ1-1	TGTGCCAGCAGCAGTAACAGGGGGAGGACTGAAGCTTTCTTT	CASSSNRGRTEAFF
TRBV5-1	.	.	TRBJ1-1	TGCGCCAGCAGCCTGTCCAGGAACACTGAAGCTTTCTTT	CASSLSRNTEAFF
TRBV25-1	.	few	TRBJ1-4	TGTGCCAGCAGTTGGGGCGATGAAAAACTGTTTTTT	CASSWGDEKLFF
TRBV7-8	.	.	TRBJ2-7	TGTGCCAGCAGCTTTCCCCCCCCCGGCGGAGAGGTCTCCTACGAGCAGTACTTC	CASSFPPPGGEVSYEQYF
TRBV25-1	.	.	TRBJ1-2	TGTGCCAGCAGTGAAACGAAGCTTAACTATGGCTACACCTTC	CASSETKLNYGYTF
TRBV6-6	.	.	TRBJ1-4	TGTGCCAGCAGTTATGCGGGACCGAAACTGTTTTTT	CASSYAGPKLFF
TRBV28	TRBD1	.	TRBJ2-7	TGTGCCAGCAGTGCACTAGACAGGGGCTCCTACGAGCAGTACTTC	CASSALDRGSYEQYF
TRBV7-8	TRBD1	.	TRBJ1-1	TGTGCCAGCAGCTTAGGACAGGGCACTGAAGCTTTCTTT	CASSLGQGTEAFF
TRBV7-9	.	.	TRBJ2-7	TGTGCCAGCAGCTTAGGGGCTCTCTACGAGCAGTACTTC	CASSLGALYEQYF
TRBV4-2	.	.	TRBJ2-7	TGTGCCAGCAGCTTGTGGAGTTCCTACGAGCAGTACTTC	CASSLWSSYEQYF
TRBV5-4	TRBD2	medium-sized	TRBJ2-3	TGTGCCAGCAGCGCGGCTAGCGGGGACTTAGGTACGCAGTATTTT	CASSAASGDLGTQYF
TRBV4-1	.	.	TRBJ2-1	TGCGCCAGCAGCCAAGCGAATGAGCAGTTCTTC	CASSQANEQFF
TRBV5-6	TRBD1	.	TRBJ2-7	TGTGCCAGCAGCCCCACAGTTATGGGGGGACAGGTCTCCTACGAGCAGTACTTC	CASSPTVMGGQVSYEQYF
TRBV11-2	TRBD1	medium-sized	TRBJ1-1	TGTGCCAGCAGCTTAGGGGGCAGGGGGCGAGGCACTGAAGCTTTCTTT	CASSLGGRGRGTEAFF
TRBV5-1	TRBD2	.	TRBJ2-1	TGCGCCAGCAGCCGCCGGACTAGCGGGACCTCCTACAATGAGCAGTTCTTC	CASSRRTSGTSYNEQFF
TRBV7-6	TRBD2	.	TRBJ2-7	TGTGCCAGCAGCTTAGGGGTGCTTGCGGGAGAGGACCGCGAGCAGTACTTC	CASSLGVLAGEDREQYF
TRBV5-1	.	.	TRBJ1-1	TGCGCCAGCAGCTTGGCTTCTTCGGGACGTATCACTGAAGCTTTCTTT	CASSLASSGRITEAFF
TRBV7-8	.	.	TRBJ1-1	TGTGCCAGCAGCTTGGGCTCCGACGCTGCTTTCTTT	CASSLGSDAAFF
TRBV5-1	.	few	TRBJ1-1	TGCGCCAGCAGCTTCAGTATCGGGACTGAAGCTTTCTTT	CASSFSIGTEAFF
TRBV7-9	.	.	TRBJ1-4	TGTGCCAGCAGCTTCCCAGGGCCAGCTAATGAAAAACTGTTTTTT	CASSFPGPANEKLFF
TRBV4-1	.	.	TRBJ1-1	TGCGCCAGCAGCCAAGACGGGACGCGCCCCCTCTTGATGAACACTGAAGCTTTCTTT	CASSQDGTRPLLMNTEAFF
TRBV6-1	TRBD2	.	TRBJ2-3	TGTGCCAGCAGTGGGACTAGCGGGAGGGTCACAGATACGCAGTATTTT	CASSGTSGRVTDTQYF
TRBV25-1	TRBD1	.	TRBJ2-2	TGTGCCAGCAGTCGGGATATGGGACAGGGGTTCACCGGGGAGCTGTTTTTT	CASSRDMGQGFTGELFF
TRBV6-1	.	.	TRBJ2-7	TGTGCCAGCAGTGAAACGGGCTACCTCTACGAGCAGTACTTC	CASSETGYLYEQYF
TRBV19	TRBD1	few	TRBJ1-2	TGTGCCAGTAGCCGTGGGACAGCTTTCTATGGCTACACCTTC	CASSRGTAFYGYTF
TRBV9	.	.	TRBJ2-1	TGTGCCAGCAGCGTAGGGTTAGCTGATGAGCAGTTCTTC	CASSVGLADEQFF
TRBV7-9	.	.	TRBJ2-7	TGTGCCAGCAGCCCAGGGTTTTCCTACGAGCAGTACTTC	CASSPGFSYEQYF
TRBV4-3	.	few	TRBJ1-5	TGCGCCAGCAGCCCAACAGAGGATCAGCCCCAGCATTTT	CASSPTEDQPQHF
TRBV11-2	.	.	TRBJ2-1	TGTGCCAGCAGTTCTACGATGAGCTCCTACAATGAGCAGTTCTTC	CASSSTMSSYNEQFF
TRBV27	.	.	TRBJ2-2	TGTGCCAGCAGTTTGAACACCGGGGAGCTGTTTTTT	CASSLNTGELFF
TRBV5-4	.	.	TRBJ2-7	TGTGCCAGCAGCGTCGGGTGGTCCTACGAGCAGTACTTC	CASSVGWSYEQYF
TRBV27	TRBD1	.	TRBJ1-4	TGTGCCAGCAGTTTAGGGGACAGGACGGGTGAAAAACTGTTTTTT	CASSLGDRTGEKLFF
TRBV9	.	medium-sized	TRBJ1-1	TGTGCCAGCAGCTCCTCTTTGGGCACTGAAGCTTTCTTT	CASSSSLGTEAFF